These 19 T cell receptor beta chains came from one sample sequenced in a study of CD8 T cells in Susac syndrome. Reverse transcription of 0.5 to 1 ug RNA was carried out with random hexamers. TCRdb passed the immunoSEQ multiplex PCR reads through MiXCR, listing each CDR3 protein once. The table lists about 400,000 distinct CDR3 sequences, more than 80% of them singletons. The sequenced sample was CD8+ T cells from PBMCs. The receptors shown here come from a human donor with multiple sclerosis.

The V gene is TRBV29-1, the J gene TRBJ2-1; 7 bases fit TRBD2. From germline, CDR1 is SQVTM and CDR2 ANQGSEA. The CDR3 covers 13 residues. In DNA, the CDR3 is TGCACCGGAACGGCGGGGGACTACAATGAGCAGTTCTTC. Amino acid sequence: CTGTAGDYNEQFF.

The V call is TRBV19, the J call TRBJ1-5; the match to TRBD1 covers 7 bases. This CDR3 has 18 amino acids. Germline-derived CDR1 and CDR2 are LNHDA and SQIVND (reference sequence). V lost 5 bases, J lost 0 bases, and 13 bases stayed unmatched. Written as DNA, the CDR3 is TGTGCCAGTAGTCCCCTTTTGGACAGGACGTATAGCAATCAGCCCCAGCATTTT. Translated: CASSPLLDRTYSNQPQHF.

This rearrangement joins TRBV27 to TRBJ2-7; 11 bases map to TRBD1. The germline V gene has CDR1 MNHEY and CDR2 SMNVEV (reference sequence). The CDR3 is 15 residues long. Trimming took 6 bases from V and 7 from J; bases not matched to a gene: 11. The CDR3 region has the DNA TGTGCCAGCAGCCTCCTAGGACAGGGGGCAGAAGAGCAGTACTTC. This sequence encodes CASSLLGQGAEEQYF.

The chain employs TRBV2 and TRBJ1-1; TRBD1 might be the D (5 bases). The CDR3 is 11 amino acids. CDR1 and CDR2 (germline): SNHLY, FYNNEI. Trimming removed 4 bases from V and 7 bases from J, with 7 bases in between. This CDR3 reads CASSGGNEAFF. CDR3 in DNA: TGTGCCAGCAGTGGGGGGAATGAAGCTTTCTTT.

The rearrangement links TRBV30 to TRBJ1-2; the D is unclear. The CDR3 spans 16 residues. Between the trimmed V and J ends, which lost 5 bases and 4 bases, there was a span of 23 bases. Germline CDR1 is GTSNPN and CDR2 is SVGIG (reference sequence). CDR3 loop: CAWGPLRAPSGYGYTF. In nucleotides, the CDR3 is TGTGCCTGGGGGCCCCTCCGGGCCCCGTCGGGCTATGGCTACACCTTC.

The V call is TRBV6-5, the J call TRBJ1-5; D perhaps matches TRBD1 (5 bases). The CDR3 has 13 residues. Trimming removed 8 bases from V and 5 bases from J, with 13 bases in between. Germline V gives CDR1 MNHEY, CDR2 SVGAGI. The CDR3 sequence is CASATGSDQPQHF. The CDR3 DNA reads TGTGCCAGCGCAACAGGCTCGGATCAGCCCCAGCATTTT.

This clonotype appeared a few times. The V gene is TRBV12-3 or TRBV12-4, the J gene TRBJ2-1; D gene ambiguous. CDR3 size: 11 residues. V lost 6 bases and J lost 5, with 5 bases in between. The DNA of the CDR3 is TGTGCCAGCAGGGGGAACAATGAGCAGTTCTTC. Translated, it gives CASRGNNEQFF.

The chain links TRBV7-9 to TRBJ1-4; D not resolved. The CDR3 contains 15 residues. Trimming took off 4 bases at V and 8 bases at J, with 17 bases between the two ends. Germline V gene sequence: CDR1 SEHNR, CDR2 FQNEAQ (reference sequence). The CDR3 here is CASSSSPHQLEKLFF. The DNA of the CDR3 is TGTGCCAGCAGCTCTAGCCCCCATCAGTTGGAAAAACTGTTTTTT.

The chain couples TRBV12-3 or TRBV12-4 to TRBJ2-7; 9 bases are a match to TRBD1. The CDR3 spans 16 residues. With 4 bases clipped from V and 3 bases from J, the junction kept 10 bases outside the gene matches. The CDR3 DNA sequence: TGTGCCAGCAGTTCAGGACAGGGGTACGGGAACTACGAGCAGTACTTC. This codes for CASSSGQGYGNYEQYF.

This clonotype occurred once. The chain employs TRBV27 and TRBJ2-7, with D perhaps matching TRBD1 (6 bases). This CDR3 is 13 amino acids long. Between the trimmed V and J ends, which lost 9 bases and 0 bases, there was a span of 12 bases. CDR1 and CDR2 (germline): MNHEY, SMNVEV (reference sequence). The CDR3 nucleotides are TGTGCCAGTGCTACAGGGTCCTCCTACGAGCAGTACTTC. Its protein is CASATGSSYEQYF.

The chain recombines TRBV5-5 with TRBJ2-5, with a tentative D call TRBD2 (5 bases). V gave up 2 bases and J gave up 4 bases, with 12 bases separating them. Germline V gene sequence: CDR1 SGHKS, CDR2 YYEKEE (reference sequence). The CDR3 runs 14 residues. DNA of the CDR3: TGTGCCAGCAGCTTTCAAGCTGAGGGAGAGACCCAGTACTTC. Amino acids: CASSFQAEGETQYF.

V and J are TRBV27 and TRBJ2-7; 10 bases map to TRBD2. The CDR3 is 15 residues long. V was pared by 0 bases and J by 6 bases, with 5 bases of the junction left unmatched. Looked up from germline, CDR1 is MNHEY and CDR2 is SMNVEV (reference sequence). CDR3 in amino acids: CASSLSSGGAFEQYF. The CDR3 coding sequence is TGTGCCAGCAGTTTATCGAGCGGGGGGGCCTTCGAGCAGTACTTC.

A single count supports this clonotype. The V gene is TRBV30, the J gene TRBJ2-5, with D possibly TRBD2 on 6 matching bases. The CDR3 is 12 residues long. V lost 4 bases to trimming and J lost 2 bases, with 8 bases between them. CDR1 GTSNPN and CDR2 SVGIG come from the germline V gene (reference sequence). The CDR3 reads CAWTGRQETQYF. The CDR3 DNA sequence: TGTGCCTGGACAGGGAGGCAAGAGACCCAGTACTTC. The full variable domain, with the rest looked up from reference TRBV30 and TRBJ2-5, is SQTIHQWPATLVQPVGSPLSLECTVEGTSNPNLYWYRQAAGRGLQLLFYSVGIGQISSEVPQNLSASRPQDRQFILSSKKLLLSDSGFYLCAWTGRQETQYFGPGTRLLVL.

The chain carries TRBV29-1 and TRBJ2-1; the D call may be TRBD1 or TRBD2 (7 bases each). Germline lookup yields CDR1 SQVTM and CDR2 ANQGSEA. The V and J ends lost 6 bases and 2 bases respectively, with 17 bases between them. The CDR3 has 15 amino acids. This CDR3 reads CSVKKRDSPYNEQFF. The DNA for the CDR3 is TGCAGCGTAAAAAAGCGGGACAGCCCCTACAATGAGCAGTTCTTC.

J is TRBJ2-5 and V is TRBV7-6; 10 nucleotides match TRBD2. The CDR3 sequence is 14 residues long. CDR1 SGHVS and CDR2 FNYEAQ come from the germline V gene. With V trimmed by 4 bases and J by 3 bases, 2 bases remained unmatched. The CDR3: CASSSGLAEETQYF. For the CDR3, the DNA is TGTGCCAGCAGCTCTGGACTAGCGGAAGAGACCCAGTACTTC.

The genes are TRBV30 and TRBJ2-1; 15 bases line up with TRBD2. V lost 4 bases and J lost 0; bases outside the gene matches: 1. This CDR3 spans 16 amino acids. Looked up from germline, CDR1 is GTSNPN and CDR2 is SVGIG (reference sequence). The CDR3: CAWTGLAGGSYNEQFF. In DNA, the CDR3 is TGTGCCTGGACGGGACTAGCGGGAGGCTCCTACAATGAGCAGTTCTTC.

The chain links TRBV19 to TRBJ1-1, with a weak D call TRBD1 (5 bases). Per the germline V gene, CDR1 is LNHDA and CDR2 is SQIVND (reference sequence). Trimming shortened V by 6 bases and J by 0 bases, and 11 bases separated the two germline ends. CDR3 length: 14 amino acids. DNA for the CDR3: TGTGCCAGTAGAGAAGGACACTTGAACACTGAAGCTTTCTTT. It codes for CASREGHLNTEAFF.

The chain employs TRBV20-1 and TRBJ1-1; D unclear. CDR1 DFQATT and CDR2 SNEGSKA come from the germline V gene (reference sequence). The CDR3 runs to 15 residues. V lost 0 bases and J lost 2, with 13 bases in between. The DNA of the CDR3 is TGCAGTGCTAGAGATCGTGGCCGCGGAAACACTGAAGCTTTCTTT. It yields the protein CSARDRGRGNTEAFF.

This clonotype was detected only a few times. The CDR3 coding sequence is TGTGCCAGCAGTGGAGGGACAGGCTACACTGAAGCTTTCTTT. Amino acid sequence: CASSGGTGYTEAFF. The chain has TRBV27 and TRBJ1-1; 8 nucleotides agree with TRBD1. The CDR3 length is 14 residues. Germline CDR1 MNHEY, CDR2 SMNVEV (reference sequence). V was pared by 5 bases and J by 3 bases, with 5 bases of the junction left unmatched.